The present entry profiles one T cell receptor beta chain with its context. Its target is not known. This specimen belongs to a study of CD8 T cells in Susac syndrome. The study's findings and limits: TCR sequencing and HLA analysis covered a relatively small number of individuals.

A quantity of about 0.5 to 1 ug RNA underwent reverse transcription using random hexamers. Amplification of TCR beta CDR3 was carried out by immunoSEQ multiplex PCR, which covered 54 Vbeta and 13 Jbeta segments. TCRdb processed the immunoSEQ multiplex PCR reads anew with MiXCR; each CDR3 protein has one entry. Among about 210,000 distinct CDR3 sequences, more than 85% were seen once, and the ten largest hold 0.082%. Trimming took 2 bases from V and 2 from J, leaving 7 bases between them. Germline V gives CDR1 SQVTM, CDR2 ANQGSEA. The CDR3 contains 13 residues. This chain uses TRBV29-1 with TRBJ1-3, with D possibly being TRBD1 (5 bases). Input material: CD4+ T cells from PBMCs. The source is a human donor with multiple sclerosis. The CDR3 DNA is TGCAGCGTTGAACTACAGGCTGGAAACACCATATATTTT. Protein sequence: CSVELQAGNTIYF.